Shown below are 19 T cell receptor beta chains from a single sample sequenced in a study of OX40 agonist ivuxolimab in advanced cancers. Produced via immunoSEQ multiplex PCR; TCRdb's table is partial and in-frame only. Of roughly 43,000 clones listed, 82% are singletons. Sequences were derived from CD4+ or CD8+ T cells sorted from blood, sampled in a trial of the OX40 agonist ivuxolimab. These receptors came from an adult with an advanced solid tumor such as melanoma, head and neck, liver or kidney cancer.

This clone was observed once. The chain recombines TRBV7-2 with TRBJ1-2; D ambiguous. There are 13 residues in the CDR3. V was clipped by 6 bases and J by 5 bases, with 13 bases between them. In germline, CDR1 is SGHTA, CDR2 FQGNSA. In DNA form, the CDR3 reads TGTGCCAGCAGTCAGTCAGCCAGGTATGGCTACACCTTC. Its protein product is CASSQSARYGYTF.

The gene calls are TRBV21-1 and TRBJ2-5; the table's D call, TRBD1, has no DNA check behind it. TRBV21-1 is a pseudogene segment. This CDR3 contains 15 residues. DNA for the CDR3: TGTGCCAGCAGCAAAGCGCAGATAAGGGGGGAGACCCAGTACTTC. Translation: CASSKAQIRGETQYF.

A remark on this clone: A much larger clone differs by one base, so this may be a read error. This specimen includes other DNA sequences encoding the same CDR3. This chain connects TRBV18 to TRBJ1-1; TRBD1 matches at 8 bases. J gave up 4 bases and V 5 bases, and 3 bases lay outside the gene matches. The CDR3 contains 13 residues. Germline loops: CDR1 KGHSH, CDR2 LQKENI. CDR3 sequence: CASSVTGGTEAFF. CDR3 sequence (DNA): TGTGCCAGCTCAGTTACAGGGGGCACTGAAGCTTTCTTT.

The gene calls are TRBV6-1 and TRBJ1-2; D call uncertain. The V gene lost 0 bases and the J gene lost 4 bases, with 6 bases spanning the gap. CDR3 length: 13 residues. Germline V gene data show CDR1 as MNHNS and CDR2 as SASEGT. CDR3 sequence: CASSEAGFYGYTF. The CDR3 DNA follows: TGTGCCAGCAGTGAAGCTGGTTTCTATGGCTACACCTTC.

This clone appeared once. The chain employs TRBV14 and TRBJ2-1; D tentatively fits TRBD1 or TRBD2 (5 bases each). V was pared by 4 bases and J by 8 bases, with 9 bases between. Germline lookup yields CDR1 SGHDN and CDR2 FVKESK. The CDR3 loop spans 12 amino acids. In DNA form, the CDR3 reads TGTGCCAGCAGCCCTCAGGGACATGAGCAGTTCTTC. Translated: CASSPQGHEQFF. The full variable domain, completed using reference TRBV14 and TRBJ2-1, is EAGVTQFPSHSVIEKGQTVTLRCDPISGHDNLYWYRRVMGKEIKFLLHFVKESKQDESGMPNNRFLAERTGGTYSTLKVQPAELEDSGVYFCASSPQGHEQFFGPGTRLTVL.

V gene TRBV19 combines with J gene TRBJ1-2; D remains ambiguous. The CDR3 spans 13 residues. Trimming cost V 4 bases and J 2 bases, with 8 bases left between them. In germline, CDR1 is LNHDA, CDR2 SQIVND (reference sequence). Here the CDR3 reads CASSRALNYGYTF. The CDR3 DNA reads as TGTGCCAGTAGTAGGGCTCTCAACTATGGCTACACCTTC.

The chain uses TRBV5-4 and TRBJ1-3; 7 bases are a match to TRBD1. The CDR3 covers 16 residues. Germline V gene sequence: CDR1 SGHNT, CDR2 YYREEE (reference sequence). The V segment lost 4 bases and the J segment 4 bases; nucleotides outside the gene matches: 11. This CDR3 is CASSRIGQATGNTIYF. In DNA form, the CDR3 reads TGTGCCAGCAGCCGAATTGGACAGGCCACGGGAAACACCATATATTTT. The full variable domain, completed using reference TRBV5-4 and TRBJ1-3, is ETGVTQSPTHLIKTRGQQVTLRCSSQSGHNTVSWYQQALGQGPQFIFQYYREEENGRGNFPPRFSGLQFPNYSSELNVNALELDDSALYLCASSRIGQATGNTIYFGEGSWLTVV.

The chain recombines TRBV2 with TRBJ2-2; no clear D. CDR3 length equals 15 residues. Germline values: CDR1 SNHLY, CDR2 FYNNEI. V was cut by 4 bases and J by 2 bases, with 11 bases left in between. As DNA, the CDR3 is TGTGCCAGCAGTGTGGTGGCCGGTAACACCGGGGAGCTGTTTTTT. Encoded protein: CASSVVAGNTGELFF.

This chain links TRBV15 with TRBJ2-7; 7 bases are shared with TRBD1. CDR1 is LNHNV, CDR2 YYDKDF, per germline (reference sequence). CDR3 size: 15 residues. The V and J ends lost 5 bases and 0 bases, in that order; junction bases with no gene match: 7. CDR3 nucleotides: TGTGCCACCAGCGGGAGACAGGGCCGCTCCTACGAGCAGTACTTC. It translates to CATSGRQGRSYEQYF. The full variable domain, completed using reference TRBV15 and TRBJ2-7, is DAMVIQNPRYQVTQFGKPVTLSCSQTLNHNVMYWYQQKSSQAPKLLFHYYDKDFNNEADTPDNFQSRRPNTSFCFLDIRSPGLGDTAMYLCATSGRQGRSYEQYFGPGTRLTVT.

V gene TRBV15 combines with J gene TRBJ2-1, with D possibly matching TRBD2 (8 bases). This CDR3 comprises 17 residues. Per germline, CDR1 LNHNV and CDR2 YYDKDF (reference sequence). V was shortened by 4 bases and J by 8 bases, with 24 bases between the two germline ends. The CDR3 nucleotides read TGTGCCACCAGCAAGGAGGGGGCGGGGGGCTGGTTCGATGAGCAGTTCTTC. It is translated as CATSKEGAGGWFDEQFF.

This chain links TRBV7-9 with TRBJ2-3; possible D gene TRBD2, 7 bases. The CDR3 contains 16 residues. Germline CDR1 and CDR2: SEHNR and FQNEAQ (reference sequence). The V end was cut by 5 bases, the J end by 1 base, with 16 bases between. This chain's CDR3 is CASSPMGGLGTDTQYF. CDR3 DNA: TGTGCCAGCAGCCCCATGGGGGGGCTGGGCACAGATACGCAGTATTTT.

The genes are TRBV6-1 and TRBJ2-7; D call uncertain. The CDR3 covers 14 residues. Per the germline V gene, CDR1 is MNHNS and CDR2 is SASEGT. Trimming shortened V by 6 bases and J by 3 bases, and 15 bases separated the two germline ends. This CDR3 is CASSALRRDYEQYF. DNA for the CDR3: TGTGCCAGCAGCGCATTACGTAGGGACTACGAGCAGTACTTC.

The chain combines TRBV6-4 with TRBJ2-1; TRBD2 agrees at 10 bases. Trimming took 4 bases from V and 10 from J; bases not matched to a gene: 10. Germline assignment: CDR1 MRHNA and CDR2 SNTAGT. The CDR3 has 15 residues. The CDR3, as DNA: TGTGCCAGCAGTGTTAACAGCGGGGGGGCCTGGGAGCAGTTCTTC. It encodes CASSVNSGGAWEQFF.

This chain joins TRBV28 and TRBJ2-5, with D unclear. CDR3 length equals 11 residues. Germline loops: CDR1 MDHEN, CDR2 SYDVKM. The V gene lost 3 bases and the J gene lost 9 bases, with 8 bases spanning the gap. The CDR3 DNA is TGTGCCAGCAGTTTCCAGCTAGCCCAGTACTTC. It translates to CASSFQLAQYF.

V usage is TRBV11-3 and J usage is TRBJ2-3, with 9 bases fitting TRBD1. The germline CDR1 and CDR2 sequences are SGHNT and YENEEA. J gave up 3 bases and V 5 bases, and 9 bases lay outside the gene matches. The CDR3 runs 16 residues. The CDR3 DNA sequence: TGTGCCAGCAGCCCCGGGACAGGGAGTAGAACAGATACGCAGTATTTT. Encoded protein: CASSPGTGSRTDTQYF.

The genes are TRBV7-2 and TRBJ2-2; D not certain. Germline V gives CDR1 SGHTA, CDR2 FQGNSA. This CDR3 contains 13 residues. The ends were cut back, 2 bases at V and 8 bases at J, with 9 bases in the middle. This CDR3 reads CASSLYPGGELFF. The CDR3 coding sequence is TGTGCCAGCAGCTTATACCCCGGGGGGGAGCTGTTTTTT.

This rearrangement joins TRBV7-2 to TRBJ2-7; D not resolved. V was clipped by 7 bases and J by 3 bases, with 13 bases between them. The CDR3 consists of 13 residues. Germline CDR1 is SGHTA and CDR2 is FQGNSA. In nucleotides, the CDR3 is TGTGCCAGCACCCCGGAGCGTTACTACGAGCAGTACTTC. This gives the protein CASTPERYYEQYF.

J is TRBJ1-5 and V is TRBV7-2; possible D gene TRBD1, 6 bases. The germline V gene has CDR1 SGHTA and CDR2 FQGNSA. V was pared by 0 bases and J by 7 bases, with 13 bases between. There are 15 residues in the CDR3. In DNA form, the CDR3 reads TGTGCCAGCAGCTTAGCGCAGGGGTTGGGGCAGCCCCAGCATTTT. This translates into CASSLAQGLGQPQHF.

This chain joins TRBV7-9 and TRBJ2-3; 8 nucleotides line up with TRBD2. Germline assignment: CDR1 SEHNR and CDR2 FQNEAQ (reference sequence). The V gene end was trimmed by 5 bases and the J gene end by 2 bases; junction bases not matched to a gene: 9. The CDR3 has 16 amino acids. The CDR3: CASSPPRGLATDTQYF. The CDR3 DNA reads TGTGCCAGCAGCCCACCCAGAGGACTAGCCACAGATACGCAGTATTTT.